The 20 T cell receptor beta chains reported below all come from one sample, sequenced in a study of blood T cell repertoires in COVID-19. Assay used: immunoSEQ multiplex PCR; TCRdb lists only in-frame clones, some missing. The repertoire has 250,000 to 300,000 clones, around 89% of them found once; the top ten carry about 9.3%. The specimen was PBMCs or T cells enriched from blood (not recorded which). These receptors originate from a man aged 40-55 years who had recovered from COVID-19.

This sequence joins TRBV29-1 and TRBJ1-2; the D gene is possibly TRBD1 (6 bases). This CDR3 spans 14 amino acids. CDR1 and CDR2 from the germline V gene are SQVTM and ANQGSEA. V gave up 3 bases and J gave up 2 bases, with 13 bases separating them. This CDR3 reads CSVERPDSNYGYTF. For the CDR3, the DNA is TGCAGCGTTGAGAGACCGGACAGCAACTATGGCTACACCTTC.

The V and J genes are TRBV11-2 and TRBJ2-5; 8 bases match TRBD2. This CDR3 has 13 amino acids. Germline trimming cut 5 bases from V and 3 bases from J; bases unmatched to any gene: 2. The germline V gene encodes CDR1 SGHAT and CDR2 FQNNGV. The CDR3 DNA sequence: TGTGCCAGCAGCGCAGCGGGGGAAGAGACCCAGTACTTC. It codes for CASSAAGEETQYF. Variable domain in full (rest from reference TRBV11-2 and TRBJ2-5): EAGVAQSPRYKIIEKRQSVAFWCNPISGHATLYWYQQILGQGPKLLIQFQNNGVVDDSQLPKDRFSAERLKGVDSTLKIQPAKLEDSAVYLCASSAAGEETQYFGPGTRLLVL.

The table lists this clone with a few counts. V is TRBV30 and J is TRBJ1-2; 9 bases map to TRBD1. The V gene's germline CDR1 is GTSNPN and CDR2 SVGIG (reference sequence). The CDR3 runs to 12 residues. Trimming at V came to 6 bases and at J to 3 bases, leaving 2 bases not matched to a gene. The CDR3: CACTGGDYGYTF. CDR3 sequence (DNA): TGTGCCTGTACAGGGGGCGACTATGGCTACACCTTC.

The chain is built from TRBV12-3 or TRBV12-4 and TRBJ1-1; D is unclear. Trimming cost V 3 bases and J 5 bases, with 10 bases left between them. The CDR3 has 13 amino acids. CDR3 nucleotide sequence: TGTGCCAGCAGTTTCCAGCCGGGGACTGAAGCTTTCTTT. Translation: CASSFQPGTEAFF.

The CDR3 loop is CASSLNQLAGGMSEQFF. The CDR3 region has the DNA TGTGCCAGCAGCCTAAACCAATTGGCGGGGGGGATGAGTGAGCAGTTCTTC. This chain joins TRBV9 and TRBJ2-1; TRBD2 aligns across 9 bases. The CDR3 consists of 17 residues. The ends lost 4 bases at V and 9 bases at J; junction bases unmatched: 17. The germline CDR1 and CDR2 sequences are SGDLS and YYNGEE.

The chain combines TRBV30 with TRBJ1-2; 7 bases are shared with TRBD1. The V gene end was trimmed by 1 base and the J gene end by 6 bases; junction bases not matched to a gene: 5. The germline gives CDR1 GTSNPN, CDR2 SVGIG (reference sequence). CDR3 length: 13 residues. This chain's CDR3 is CAWSAQGRNGYTF. DNA for the CDR3: TGTGCCTGGAGTGCACAGGGGCGGAATGGCTACACCTTC.

This rearrangement joins TRBV19 to TRBJ1-5; D is uncertain. The V end lost 6 bases, the J end lost 0 bases, and 24 bases lay between the germline ends. Germline V gene lookup returns CDR1 LNHDA and CDR2 SQIVND (reference sequence). This CDR3 is built from 19 residues. The CDR3 reads CASRRPQNRIAYSNQPQHF. The CDR3 DNA reads as TGTGCCAGTAGACGACCGCAGAACCGTATAGCGTATAGCAATCAGCCCCAGCATTTT. Full variable domain (remainder filled in from reference TRBV19 and TRBJ1-5): DGGITQSPKYLFRKEGQNVTLSCEQNLNHDAMYWYRQDPGQGLRLIYYSQIVNDFQKGDIAEGYSVSREKKESFPLTVTSAQKNPTAFYLCASRRPQNRIAYSNQPQHFGDGTRLSIL.

V is TRBV19 and J is TRBJ1-1; tentative D call: TRBD1 (5 bases). Germline CDR1 is LNHDA and CDR2 is SQIVND (reference sequence). V was pared by 3 bases and J by 0 bases, with 8 bases between. The CDR3 has 14 residues. The DNA for the CDR3 is TGTGCCAGTAGTATGTCAGGGCTGAACACTGAAGCTTTCTTT. This encodes CASSMSGLNTEAFF. The whole variable domain, remainder taken from reference TRBV19 and TRBJ1-1, is DGGITQSPKYLFRKEGQNVTLSCEQNLNHDAMYWYRQDPGQGLRLIYYSQIVNDFQKGDIAEGYSVSREKKESFPLTVTSAQKNPTAFYLCASSMSGLNTEAFFGQGTRLTVV.

This clone was seen more than once but under ten times. The gene calls are TRBV9 and TRBJ1-2, with D uncertain. Trimming cost V 4 bases and J 0 bases, with 16 bases left between them. This CDR3 comprises 16 residues. Looked up from germline, CDR1 is SGDLS and CDR2 is YYNGEE. In nucleotides, the CDR3 is TGTGCCAGCAGCCCCATCAGTTCTGGAGCTAACTATGGCTACACCTTC. Protein product: CASSPISSGANYGYTF.

Of note for this clone: At one boundary the junction diverges from the germline segment, which might be a read error. CDR3 nucleotide sequence: TGTGCCAGCAGGGAAGAAAGTAGCGGGATGACCTACAATGAGCAGTTCTTC. Amino acids: CASREESSGMTYNEQFF. The chain links TRBV6-1 to TRBJ2-1; 8 bases match TRBD2. Per germline, CDR1 MNHNS and CDR2 SASEGT. CDR3 length: 17 amino acids.

This clone appeared once. The V call is TRBV29-1, the J call TRBJ1-1; weak D call: TRBD1 (5 bases). The CDR3 contains 14 residues. Trimming took 5 bases from V and 1 from J, leaving 14 bases between them. Germline lookup yields CDR1 SQVTM and CDR2 ANQGSEA. The CDR3 reads CSVLPGQGNTEAFF. The CDR3 coding sequence is TGCAGCGTTCTCCCCGGGCAGGGGAACACTGAAGCTTTCTTT.

The chain recombines TRBV6-6 with TRBJ1-1, with D possibly TRBD1 on 6 matching bases. The CDR3 is made up of 17 amino acids. Per germline, CDR1 MNHNY and CDR2 SVGAGI (reference sequence). The V end was cut by 5 bases, the J end by 1 base, with 20 bases between. The CDR3 region has the DNA TGTGCCAGCAGTCCTAGGGTGGCGGGGGCCGAGAACACTGAAGCTTTCTTT. As protein: CASSPRVAGAENTEAFF.

The chain joins TRBV7-9 to TRBJ1-2; no clear D gene. The germline V gene has CDR1 SEHNR and CDR2 FQNEAQ (reference sequence). Trimming took 1 base from V and 5 from J, leaving 11 bases between them. The CDR3 is 14 amino acids. CDR3 nucleotide sequence: TGTGCCAGCAGCTTAGACGACGGAGGATATGGCTACACCTTC. As protein: CASSLDDGGYGYTF.

The CDR3 here is CASSLDGSLSYEQYF. CDR3 nucleotides: TGTGCCAGCAGCTTAGATGGCAGTCTCTCCTACGAGCAGTACTTC. The chain has TRBV11-2 and TRBJ2-7; D unresolved. The CDR3 covers 15 residues. Germline CDR1 SGHAT, CDR2 FQNNGV. The V gene lost 0 bases and the J gene lost 0 bases, with 9 bases spanning the gap.

This chain uses TRBV7-9 with TRBJ2-7; 9 positions agree with TRBD1. The ends lost 0 bases at V and 2 bases at J; junction bases unmatched: 11. CDR3 length: 18 amino acids. Germline V CDR1 and CDR2: SEHNR, FQNEAQ (reference sequence). As DNA, the CDR3 is TGTGCCAGCAGCTTAGCCAGGACAGGGGCTTCCGGGACCTACGAGCAGTACTTC. Its protein is CASSLARTGASGTYEQYF. Full variable domain (outside the CDR3, taken from reference TRBV7-9 and TRBJ2-7): DTGVSQNPRHKITKRGQNVTFRCDPISEHNRLYWYRQTLGQGPEFLTYFQNEAQLEKSRLLSDRFSAERPKGSFSTLEIQRTEQGDSAMYLCASSLARTGASGTYEQYFGPGTRLTVT.

This chain uses TRBV28 with TRBJ2-7; a possible D gene is TRBD1 (6 bases). CDR1 MDHEN and CDR2 SYDVKM come from the germline V gene. The ends were cut back, 3 bases at V and 2 bases at J, with 20 bases in the middle. The CDR3 contains 17 residues. Here the CDR3 reads CASSFWPGALEAYEQYF. DNA of the CDR3: TGTGCCAGCAGTTTTTGGCCAGGGGCCTTGGAGGCCTACGAGCAGTACTTC.

Notes on this clone: Different DNA sequences within this sample yield the same CDR3. The J gene is TRBJ2-7, the V gene TRBV7-3; 8 bases match TRBD2. This CDR3 contains 14 residues. Germline assignment: CDR1 SGHTA and CDR2 FQGTGA. V lost 3 bases and J lost 1; bases outside the gene matches: 2. The CDR3 loop reads CASSFAGGSYEQYF. CDR3 nucleotide sequence: TGTGCCAGCAGCTTCGCGGGGGGATCCTACGAGCAGTACTTC.

This sequence joins TRBV6-5 and TRBJ2-2; 7 nucleotides match TRBD1. V lost 0 bases, J lost 9 bases, and 7 bases stayed unmatched. Germline lookup yields CDR1 MNHEY and CDR2 SVGAGI. The CDR3 consists of 15 residues. CDR3 bases: TGTGCCAGCAGTTACTCGATAGTAGGGGGCCGGGAGCTGTTTTTT. Translated: CASSYSIVGGRELFF.

The chain has TRBV5-6 and TRBJ2-1; D perhaps matches TRBD2 (6 bases). This CDR3 spans 15 amino acids. Germline values: CDR1 SGHDT, CDR2 YYEEEE. V lost 4 bases to trimming and J lost 5 bases, with 16 bases between them. The CDR3 sequence is CASSPLQRANNEQFF. CDR3 in DNA: TGTGCCAGCAGCCCCCTCCAGCGGGCAAACAATGAGCAGTTCTTC.

This chain links TRBV27 with TRBJ1-1; D is unclear. The germline gives CDR1 MNHEY, CDR2 SMNVEV (reference sequence). The CDR3 loop spans 13 amino acids. With 7 bases removed from V and 5 bases from J, the gap between germline ends came to 14 bases. In DNA, the CDR3 is TGTGCCAGCACCCTAGCTGGGAGTACTGAAGCTTTCTTT. Amino acids: CASTLAGSTEAFF.